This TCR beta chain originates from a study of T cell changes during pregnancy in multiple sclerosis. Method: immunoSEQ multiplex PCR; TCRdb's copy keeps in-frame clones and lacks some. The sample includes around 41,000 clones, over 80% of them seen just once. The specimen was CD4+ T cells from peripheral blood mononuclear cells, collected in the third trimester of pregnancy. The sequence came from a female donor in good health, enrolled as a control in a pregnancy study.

The CDR3: CASSRRGGRGDTQYF. The CDR3 bases are TGTGCCAGCAGCCGCCGGGGGGGGCGAGGAGATACGCAGTATTTT. V is TRBV7-9 and J is TRBJ2-3; 8 positions match TRBD2. V was pared by 5 bases and J by 5 bases, with 9 bases of the junction left unmatched. Germline V gene sequence: CDR1 SEHNR, CDR2 FQNEAQ (reference sequence). This CDR3 is built from 15 residues.